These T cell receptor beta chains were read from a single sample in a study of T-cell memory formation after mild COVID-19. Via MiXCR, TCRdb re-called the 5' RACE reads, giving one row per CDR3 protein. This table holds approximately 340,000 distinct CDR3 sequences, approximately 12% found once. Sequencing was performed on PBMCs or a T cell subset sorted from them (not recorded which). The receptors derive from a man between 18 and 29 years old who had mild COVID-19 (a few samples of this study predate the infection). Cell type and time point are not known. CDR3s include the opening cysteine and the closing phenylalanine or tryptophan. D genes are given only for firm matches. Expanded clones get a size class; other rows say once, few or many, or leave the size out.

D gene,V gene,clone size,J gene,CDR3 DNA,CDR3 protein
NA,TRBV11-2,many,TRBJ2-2,TGTGCCAGCAGCTTAGACTCATCGTTTGGGACCGGGGAGCTGTTTTTT,CASSLDSSFGTGELFF
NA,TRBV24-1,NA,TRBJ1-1,TGTGCCACCAGTGATCTAAGGGACACTGAAGCTTTCTTT,CATSDLRDTEAFF
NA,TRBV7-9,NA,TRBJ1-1,TGTGCCAGCAGCGCCCAGGGTCCTGAAGCTTTCTTT,CASSAQGPEAFF
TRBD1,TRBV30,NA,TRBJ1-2,TGTGCCTGGGAGGGACAGGCCTATGGCTACACCTTC,CAWEGQAYGYTF
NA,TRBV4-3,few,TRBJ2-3,TGCGCCAGCAGCCACGGTACAGATACGCAGTATTTT,CASSHGTDTQYF
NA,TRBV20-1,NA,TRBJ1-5,TGCAGTGCCCCGAGGGCGGGGTTGGGCAATCAGCCCCAGCATTTT,CSAPRAGLGNQPQHF
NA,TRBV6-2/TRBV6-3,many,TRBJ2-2,TGTGCCAGCAGGTACACCGGGGAGCTGTTTTTT,CASRYTGELFF
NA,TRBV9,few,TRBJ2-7,TGTGCCAGCAGCGTAGGGGGAATCCCCTACGAGCAGTACTTC,CASSVGGIPYEQYF
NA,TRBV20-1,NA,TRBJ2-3,TGCAGTGCTAGAGATGTCACTAAAGATACGCAGTATTTT,CSARDVTKDTQYF
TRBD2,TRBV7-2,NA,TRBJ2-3,TGTGCCAGCAGCTTCCAGCGGGGGGAGGGAGATACGCAGTATTTT,CASSFQRGEGDTQYF
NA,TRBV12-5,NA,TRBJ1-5,TGTGCTAGTGGTTTGATAGGGCAGCCCCAGCATTTT,CASGLIGQPQHF
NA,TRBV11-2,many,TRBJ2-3,TGTGCCAGCAGTTTTAGGAGCACAGATACGCAGTATTTT,CASSFRSTDTQYF
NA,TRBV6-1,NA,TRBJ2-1,TGTGCCAGCAGCCGTAAACTCCGCTCTGTGGGGTTCTTCAATGAGCAGTTCTTC,CASSRKLRSVGFFNEQFF
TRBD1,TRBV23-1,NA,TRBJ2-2,TGCGCCAGCAATACACCGGACAGGGGACCTACCGGGGAGCTGTTTTTT,CASNTPDRGPTGELFF
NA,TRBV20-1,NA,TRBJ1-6,TGCAGTGCTAGCGCGGGACCGACTAATTCACCCCTCCACTTT,CSASAGPTNSPLHF
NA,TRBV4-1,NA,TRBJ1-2,TGCGCCAGCAGCCAGTCTCGCGGACCCTATGGCTACACCTTC,CASSQSRGPYGYTF
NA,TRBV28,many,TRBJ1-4,TGTGCCAGCAGCACAGGGCCTCTCAATGAAAAACTGTTTTTT,CASSTGPLNEKLFF
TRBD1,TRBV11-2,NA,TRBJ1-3,TGTGCCAGCAGATCCGACAGGGGGGACACCATATATTTT,CASRSDRGDTIYF
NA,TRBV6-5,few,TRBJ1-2,TGTGCCAGCAGTCGGAACGCTAACTATGGCTACACCTTC,CASSRNANYGYTF
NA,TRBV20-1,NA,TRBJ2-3,TGCAGTGCTACCTCCTCAGGGCTAAGCACAGATACGCAGTATTTT,CSATSSGLSTDTQYF
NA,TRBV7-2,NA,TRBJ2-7,TGTGCCAGCAGCTTAAGGTGGGGTCAGGGGATGGTCGAGCAGTACTTC,CASSLRWGQGMVEQYF
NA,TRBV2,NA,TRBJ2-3,TGTGCCAGCAGTGGGAGGGGTGGTGGTTCGGATACGCAGTATTTT,CASSGRGGGSDTQYF
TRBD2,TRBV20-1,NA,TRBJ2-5,TGCAGTGCTAGAGGAGCGGGGGGTGGGGAGGCGACCCAGTACTTC,CSARGAGGGEATQYF
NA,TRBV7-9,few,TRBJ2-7,TGTGCCAGCAGCGCCCGGGACGGTCCCTACGAGCAGTACTTC,CASSARDGPYEQYF
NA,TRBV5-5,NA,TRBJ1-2,TGTGCCAGCAGCTTAACCGAGAGACTCTCTTTTTATGGCTACACCTTC,CASSLTERLSFYGYTF
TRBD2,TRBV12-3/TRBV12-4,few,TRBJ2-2,TGTGCCAGCAGGCCCACTAGCGGGGGATGGACCGGGGAGCTGTTTTTT,CASRPTSGGWTGELFF
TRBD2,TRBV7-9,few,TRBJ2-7,TGTGCCAGCAGCCCCCCCGGGACTAGCTTCTACGAGCAGTACTTC,CASSPPGTSFYEQYF
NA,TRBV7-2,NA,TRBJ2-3,TGTGCCAGCAGTCCTTCCAGGGCCACAGATACGCAGTATTTT,CASSPSRATDTQYF
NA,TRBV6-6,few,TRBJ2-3,TGTGCCAGCAGCACGTCGACCGCACCTAGCACAGATACGCAGTATTTT,CASSTSTAPSTDTQYF
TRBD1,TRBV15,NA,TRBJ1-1,TGTGCCACCAGCTGGGACAGAAACACTGAAGCTTTCTTT,CATSWDRNTEAFF
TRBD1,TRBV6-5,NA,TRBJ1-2,TGTGCCAGCAGTTACGGCAGGGGGTCGGAGGGCTACACCTTC,CASSYGRGSEGYTF
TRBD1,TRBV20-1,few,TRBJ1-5,TGCAGTGCAAAGGACAGGGGGCCTTATCAGCCCCAGCATTTT,CSAKDRGPYQPQHF
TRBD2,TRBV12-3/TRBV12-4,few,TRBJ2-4,TGTGCCAGCACCCCTAGCGGGGGAAACATTCAGTACTTC,CASTPSGGNIQYF
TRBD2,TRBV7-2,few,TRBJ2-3,TGTGCCAGCAGCTTATCCGCGGGGGGGCGGGATACGCAGTATTTT,CASSLSAGGRDTQYF
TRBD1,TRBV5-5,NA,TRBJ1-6,TGTGCCAGCAGCTCCAGGGGGGGGAATTCACCCCTCCACTTT,CASSSRGGNSPLHF
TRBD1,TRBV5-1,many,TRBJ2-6,TGCGCCAGCAGCTTGGAATGGACAGGGATGGGCGTCCTGACTTTC,CASSLEWTGMGVLTF
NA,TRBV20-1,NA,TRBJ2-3,TGCAGTGCCGGGGGGCGGGGGACAGATACGCAGTATTTT,CSAGGRGTDTQYF
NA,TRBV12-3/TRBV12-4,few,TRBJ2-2,TGTGCCAGCAGTCCCGTAGGGAACACCGGGGAGCTGTTTTTT,CASSPVGNTGELFF
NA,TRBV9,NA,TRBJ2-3,TGTGCCAGCAGCGTCCAGGGGCGGGAATCAGATACGCAGTATTTT,CASSVQGRESDTQYF
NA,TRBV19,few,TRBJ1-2,TGTGCCAGTAGGGAACAGAACTATGGCTACACCTTC,CASREQNYGYTF
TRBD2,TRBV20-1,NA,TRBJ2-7,TGCAGTGCTACCCGGACTAGCGGGACCTACGAGCAGTACTTC,CSATRTSGTYEQYF
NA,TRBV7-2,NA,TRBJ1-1,TGTGCCAGCAGCTTAGACTTTGGTTTCACTGAAGCTTTCTTT,CASSLDFGFTEAFF
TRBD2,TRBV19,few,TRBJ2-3,TGTGCCAGTAGTATTGCCGGGACTAGCGGCACAGATACGCAGTATTTT,CASSIAGTSGTDTQYF
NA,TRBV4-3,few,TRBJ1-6,TGCGCCAGCAGCGTGACAGTCGGTTCACCCCTCCACTTT,CASSVTVGSPLHF